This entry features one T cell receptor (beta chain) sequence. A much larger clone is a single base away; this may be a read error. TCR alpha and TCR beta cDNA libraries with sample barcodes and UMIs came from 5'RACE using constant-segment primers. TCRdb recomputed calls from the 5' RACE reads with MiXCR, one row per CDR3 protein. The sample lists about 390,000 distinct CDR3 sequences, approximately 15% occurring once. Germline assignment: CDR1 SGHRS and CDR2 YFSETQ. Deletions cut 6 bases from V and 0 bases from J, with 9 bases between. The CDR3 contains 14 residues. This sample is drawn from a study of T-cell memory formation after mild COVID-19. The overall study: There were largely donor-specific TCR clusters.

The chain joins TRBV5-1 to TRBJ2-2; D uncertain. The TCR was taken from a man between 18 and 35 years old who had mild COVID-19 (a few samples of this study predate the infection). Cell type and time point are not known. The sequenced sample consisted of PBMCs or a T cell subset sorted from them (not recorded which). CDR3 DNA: TGCGCCAGCACATTCAACACGAACACCGGGGAGCTGTTTTTT. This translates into CASTFNTNTGELFF.